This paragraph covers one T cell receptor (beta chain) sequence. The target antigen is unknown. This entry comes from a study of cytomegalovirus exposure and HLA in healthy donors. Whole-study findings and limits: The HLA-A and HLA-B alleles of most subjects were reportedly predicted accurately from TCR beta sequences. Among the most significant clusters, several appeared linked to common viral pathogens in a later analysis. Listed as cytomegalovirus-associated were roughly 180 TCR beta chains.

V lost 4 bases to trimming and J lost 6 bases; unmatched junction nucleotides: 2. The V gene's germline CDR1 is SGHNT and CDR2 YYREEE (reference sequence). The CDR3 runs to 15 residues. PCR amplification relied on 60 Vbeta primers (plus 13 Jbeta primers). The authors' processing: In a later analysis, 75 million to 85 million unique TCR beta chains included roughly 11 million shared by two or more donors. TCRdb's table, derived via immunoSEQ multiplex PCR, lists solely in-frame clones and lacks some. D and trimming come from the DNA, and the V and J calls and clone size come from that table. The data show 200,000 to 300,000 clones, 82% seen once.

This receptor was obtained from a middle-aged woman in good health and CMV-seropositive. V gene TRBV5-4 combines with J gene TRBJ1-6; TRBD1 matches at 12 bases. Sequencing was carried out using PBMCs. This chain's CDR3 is CASSGDRGRNSPLHF. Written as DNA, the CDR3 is TGTGCCAGCAGCGGGGACAGGGGGCGTAATTCACCCCTCCACTTT.